This T cell receptor (beta chain) was identified during a study of T cell responses to AZD1222 COVID-19 vaccine. Looking at the study overall: Second-dose recipients at about 4 or about 12 weeks were treated as one pooled group. Study findings and constraints: Only a handful of AZD1222 recipients tested seropositive at baseline. Repertoire sampling occurred only after the peak T cell response. Donors were chiefly white British, with a greater number of females, and clonal diversity was perhaps underestimated.

As regards this clone: The antigen is not known.

Produced via immunoSEQ multiplex PCR; TCRdb's table is partial and in-frame only. This repertoire shows 90,000 to 150,000 clones, around 86% found once; its top ten account for around 7.7%. V lost 4 bases and J lost 10, with 23 bases in between. Germline V CDR1 and CDR2: SGHDN, FVKESK. The CDR3 is made up of 16 amino acids. This sample comprised peripheral blood, obtained on day 0 of AZD1222 vaccination. The chain combines TRBV14 with TRBJ2-1; the D gene is possibly TRBD1 (6 bases). This clonotype was sampled from an adult in good health. Here the CDR3 reads CASSPPRGYTEGEQFF. The CDR3 region has the DNA TGTGCCAGCAGCCCCCCCAGGGGATACACGGAAGGAGAGCAGTTCTTC.